The present TCR beta chain was sequenced within a study of CXCR3-negative and CXCR3-positive naive CD8 T cells. CDR3 length: 16 amino acids. Looked up from germline, CDR1 is MNHGY and CDR2 is SAAAGT. The libraries of TRB cDNA were prepared using 5' RACE with UMI labels. Each CDR3 protein gets one entry in TCRdb, which reprocessed the 5' RACE reads and gives no DNA. The table lists tens of thousands of distinct CDR3 sequences. Sample: memory CD8+ T cells from blood. The V gene is TRBV6-8, the J gene TRBJ2-3; with no DNA, the TCRdb D assignment of TRBD1 cannot be verified. The origin of this receptor is a human donor in good health. Some clones in this sample may be carry-over from other donors' samples. Here the CDR3 reads CASSYPGTAYTDTQYF.